A single TCR beta chain is shown here with its context. Its antigen is unidentified. Data came from immunoSEQ multiplex PCR; TCRdb stores just in-frame clones and leaves some out. This table has 45,000 to 60,000 clones, more than 75% appearing once. V was clipped by 7 bases and J by 3 bases, with 16 bases between them. The CDR3 has 15 amino acids. Germline-derived CDR1 and CDR2 are SNHLY and FYNNEI. This specimen comes from a study of PD-L1 blockade in urothelial cancer. On the study more broadly: Analyzed time points were 3 weeks (second dose) and 6 weeks after therapy began. Whole-study results and caveats: By 3 weeks, tumor-associated blood clones had expanded more in durable-benefit patients.

Stated time point: pretreatment peripheral blood. This clonotype was obtained from a man aged 50 or older with urothelial cancer. The sequenced sample was PBMCs, obtained around atezolizumab (anti-PD-L1) treatment. V and J are TRBV2 and TRBJ2-1; a possible D gene is TRBD1 (6 bases). CDR3 nucleotide sequence: TGTGCCAGCATTCCTCCGGGACAACACTACAATGAGCAGTTCTTC. Encoded protein: CASIPPGQHYNEQFF.